This T cell receptor beta chain was observed in a study of T cell repertoires in cytomegalovirus infection. On the study more broadly: Well-studied HLA-B-restricted epitopes and recently identified HLA-C-restricted epitopes of CMV were both used in the study.

TCRdb analysed the reads with MiXCR anew, one entry per CDR3 protein. The sample records around 800,000 distinct CDR3 sequences, approximately 32% being singletons. This clonotype was seen only a few times. Antigen: not known. Germline lookup yields CDR1 MNHEY and CDR2 SMNVEV (reference sequence). The length of the CDR3 is 14 residues. V dropped 5 bases and J dropped 2 bases, with 12 bases sitting between them. The chain links TRBV27 to TRBJ2-5; a possible D gene is TRBD1 (6 bases). The TCR comes from a human donor in good health (CMV status not recorded). Some clones in this sample may be carry-over from other donors' samples. The material sequenced was cultured CD8+ T cells from PBMCs, taken from culture after CMV antigen stimulation. Here the CDR3 DNA reads TGTGCCAGCAGTCCCTCGGGACAACAAGAGACCCAGTACTTC. The encoded protein is CASSPSGQQETQYF.